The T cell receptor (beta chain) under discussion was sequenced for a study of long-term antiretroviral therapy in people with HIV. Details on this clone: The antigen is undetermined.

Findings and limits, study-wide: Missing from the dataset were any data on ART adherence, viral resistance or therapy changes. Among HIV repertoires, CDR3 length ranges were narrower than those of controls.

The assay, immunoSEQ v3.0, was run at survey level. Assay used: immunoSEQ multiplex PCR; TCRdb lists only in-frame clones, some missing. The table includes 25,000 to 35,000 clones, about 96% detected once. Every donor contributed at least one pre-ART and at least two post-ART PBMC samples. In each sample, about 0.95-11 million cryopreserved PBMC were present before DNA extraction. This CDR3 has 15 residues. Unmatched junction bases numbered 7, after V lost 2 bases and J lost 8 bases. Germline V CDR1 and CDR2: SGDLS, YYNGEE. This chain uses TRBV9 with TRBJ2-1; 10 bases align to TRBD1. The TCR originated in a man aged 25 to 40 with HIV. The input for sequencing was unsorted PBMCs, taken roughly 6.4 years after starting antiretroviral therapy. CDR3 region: CASSVIGQGEDEQFF. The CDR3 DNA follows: TGTGCCAGCAGCGTCATAGGACAGGGGGAGGATGAGCAGTTCTTC.